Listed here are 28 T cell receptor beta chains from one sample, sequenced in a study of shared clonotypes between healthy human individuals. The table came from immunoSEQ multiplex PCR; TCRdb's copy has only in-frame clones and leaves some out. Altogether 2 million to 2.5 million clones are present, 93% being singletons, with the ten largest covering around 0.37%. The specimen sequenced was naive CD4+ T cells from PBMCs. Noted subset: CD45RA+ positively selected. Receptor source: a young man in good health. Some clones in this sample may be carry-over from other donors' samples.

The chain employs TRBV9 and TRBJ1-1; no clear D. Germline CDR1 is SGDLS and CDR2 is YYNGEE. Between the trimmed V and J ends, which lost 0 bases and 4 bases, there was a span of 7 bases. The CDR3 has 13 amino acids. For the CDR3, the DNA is TGTGCCAGCAGCGTAGCTGGGTTCACTGAAGCTTTCTTT. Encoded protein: CASSVAGFTEAFF.

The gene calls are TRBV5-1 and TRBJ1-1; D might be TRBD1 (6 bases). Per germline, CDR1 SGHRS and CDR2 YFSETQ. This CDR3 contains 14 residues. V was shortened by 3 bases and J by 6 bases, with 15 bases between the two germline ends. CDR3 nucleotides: TGCGCCAGCAGCTCGTCACGGGGGGCGGCTGAAGCTTTCTTT. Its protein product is CASSSSRGAAEAFF.

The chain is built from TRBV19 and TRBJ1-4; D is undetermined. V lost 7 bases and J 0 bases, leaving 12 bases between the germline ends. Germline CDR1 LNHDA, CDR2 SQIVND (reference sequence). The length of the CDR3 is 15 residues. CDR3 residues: CASTTGGATNEKLFF. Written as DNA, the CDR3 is TGTGCCAGTACGACTGGCGGAGCAACTAATGAAAAACTGTTTTTT.

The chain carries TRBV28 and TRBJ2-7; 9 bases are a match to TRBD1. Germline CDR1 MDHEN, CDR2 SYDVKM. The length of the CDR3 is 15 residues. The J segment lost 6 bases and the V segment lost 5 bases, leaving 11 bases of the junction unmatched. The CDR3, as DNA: TGTGCCAGCAGTCGGGGGAGGGACAGGGTCGCCGAGCAGTACTTC. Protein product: CASSRGRDRVAEQYF.

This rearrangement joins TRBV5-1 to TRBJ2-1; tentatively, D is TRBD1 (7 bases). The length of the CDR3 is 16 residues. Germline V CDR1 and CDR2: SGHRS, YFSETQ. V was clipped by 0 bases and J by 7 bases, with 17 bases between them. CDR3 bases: TGCGCCAGCAGCTTGGCCGGTCAGGGGGGAAGTAATGAGCAGTTCTTC. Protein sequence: CASSLAGQGGSNEQFF.

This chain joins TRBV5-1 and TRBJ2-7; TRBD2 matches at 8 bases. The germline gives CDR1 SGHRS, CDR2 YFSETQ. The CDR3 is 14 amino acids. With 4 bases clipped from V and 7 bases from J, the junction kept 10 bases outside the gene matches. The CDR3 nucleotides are TGCGCCAGCAGCCCCTTAGCGGGACTGGGGGAGCAGTACTTC. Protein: CASSPLAGLGEQYF.

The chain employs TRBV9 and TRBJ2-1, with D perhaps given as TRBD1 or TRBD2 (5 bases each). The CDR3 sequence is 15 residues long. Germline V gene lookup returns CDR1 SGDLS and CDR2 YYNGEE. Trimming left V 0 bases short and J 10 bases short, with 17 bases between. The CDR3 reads CASSVALGAREEQFF. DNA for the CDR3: TGTGCCAGCAGCGTAGCTTTAGGGGCCAGGGAGGAGCAGTTCTTC.

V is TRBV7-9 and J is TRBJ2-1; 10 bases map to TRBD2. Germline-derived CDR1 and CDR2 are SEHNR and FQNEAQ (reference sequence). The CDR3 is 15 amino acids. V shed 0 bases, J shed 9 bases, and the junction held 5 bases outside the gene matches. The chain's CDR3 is CASSLASGGEVEQFF. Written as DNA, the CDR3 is TGTGCCAGCAGCTTAGCGAGCGGGGGGGAGGTTGAGCAGTTCTTC. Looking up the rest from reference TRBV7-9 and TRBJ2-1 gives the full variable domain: DTGVSQNPRHKITKRGQNVTFRCDPISEHNRLYWYRQTLGQGPEFLTYFQNEAQLEKSRLLSDRFSAERPKGSFSTLEIQRTEQGDSAMYLCASSLASGGEVEQFFGPGTRLTVL.

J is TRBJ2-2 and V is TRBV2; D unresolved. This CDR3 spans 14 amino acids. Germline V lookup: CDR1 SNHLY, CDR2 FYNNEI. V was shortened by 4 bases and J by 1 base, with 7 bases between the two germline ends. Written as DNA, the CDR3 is TGTGCCAGCAGTGTTAGTCAGAACACCGGGGAGCTGTTTTTT. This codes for CASSVSQNTGELFF. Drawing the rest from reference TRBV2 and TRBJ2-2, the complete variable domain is EPEVTQTPSHQVTQMGQEVILRCVPISNHLYFYWYRQILGQKVEFLVSFYNNEISEKSEIFDDQFSVERPDGSNFTLKIRSTKLEDSAMYFCASSVSQNTGELFFGEGSRLTVL.

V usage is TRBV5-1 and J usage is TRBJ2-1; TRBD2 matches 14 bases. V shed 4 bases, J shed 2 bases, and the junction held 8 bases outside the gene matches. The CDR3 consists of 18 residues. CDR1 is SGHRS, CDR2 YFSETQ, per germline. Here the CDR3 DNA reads TGCGCCAGCAGCGTCGGGACTAGCGGGGGTTTGACCTACAATGAGCAGTTCTTC. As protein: CASSVGTSGGLTYNEQFF.

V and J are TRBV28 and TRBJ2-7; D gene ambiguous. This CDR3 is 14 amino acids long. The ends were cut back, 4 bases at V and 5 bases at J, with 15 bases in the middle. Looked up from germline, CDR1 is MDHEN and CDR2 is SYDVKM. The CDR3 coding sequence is TGTGCCAGCAGTTCGATCAGGTGGGGTGACGAGCAGTACTTC. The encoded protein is CASSSIRWGDEQYF.

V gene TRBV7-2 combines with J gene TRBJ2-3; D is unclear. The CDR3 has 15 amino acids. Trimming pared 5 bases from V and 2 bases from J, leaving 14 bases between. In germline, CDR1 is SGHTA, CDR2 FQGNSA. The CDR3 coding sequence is TGTGCCAGCAGCCGGTCTCTCGCCGTCACAGATACGCAGTATTTT. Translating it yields CASSRSLAVTDTQYF.

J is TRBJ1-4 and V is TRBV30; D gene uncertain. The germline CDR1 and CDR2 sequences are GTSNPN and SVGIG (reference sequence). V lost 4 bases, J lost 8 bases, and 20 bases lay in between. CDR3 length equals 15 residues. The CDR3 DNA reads TGTGCCTGGACCAACGGCTGGTCGGATAGGGAAAAACTGTTTTTT. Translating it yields CAWTNGWSDREKLFF. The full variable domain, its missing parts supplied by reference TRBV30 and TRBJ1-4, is SQTIHQWPATLVQPVGSPLSLECTVEGTSNPNLYWYRQAAGRGLQLLFYSVGIGQISSEVPQNLSASRPQDRQFILSSKKLLLSDSGFYLCAWTNGWSDREKLFFGSGTQLSVL.

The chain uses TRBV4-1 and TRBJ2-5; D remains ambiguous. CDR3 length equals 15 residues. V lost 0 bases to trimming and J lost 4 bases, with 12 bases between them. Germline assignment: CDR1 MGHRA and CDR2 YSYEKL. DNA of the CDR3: TGCGCCAGCAGCCAAGATGTTAGAAAGGGAGAGACCCAGTACTTC. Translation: CASSQDVRKGETQYF.

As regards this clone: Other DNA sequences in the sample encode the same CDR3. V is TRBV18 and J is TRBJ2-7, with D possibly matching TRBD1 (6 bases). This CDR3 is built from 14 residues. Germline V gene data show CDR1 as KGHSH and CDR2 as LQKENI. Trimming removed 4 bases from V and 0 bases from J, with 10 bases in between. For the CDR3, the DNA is TGTGCCAGCTCACTTGGACAGAGCTCCTACGAGCAGTACTTC. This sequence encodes CASSLGQSSYEQYF.

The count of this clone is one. This CDR3 reads CASSPRGPESYNEQFF. DNA of the CDR3: TGTGCCAGCAGCCCAAGGGGGCCCGAGTCCTACAATGAGCAGTTCTTC. The chain uses TRBV7-9 and TRBJ2-1; 7 bases align to TRBD1. The V and J ends lost 5 bases and 1 base, in that order; junction bases with no gene match: 8. CDR1 and CDR2 (germline): SEHNR, FQNEAQ (reference sequence). The CDR3 is made up of 16 amino acids.

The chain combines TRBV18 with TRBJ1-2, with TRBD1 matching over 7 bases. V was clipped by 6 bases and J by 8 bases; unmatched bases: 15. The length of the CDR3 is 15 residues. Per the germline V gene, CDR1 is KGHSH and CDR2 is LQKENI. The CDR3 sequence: CASSPPSRGNGGYTF. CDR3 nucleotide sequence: TGTGCCAGCTCTCCCCCCAGCAGGGGGAACGGCGGCTACACCTTC.

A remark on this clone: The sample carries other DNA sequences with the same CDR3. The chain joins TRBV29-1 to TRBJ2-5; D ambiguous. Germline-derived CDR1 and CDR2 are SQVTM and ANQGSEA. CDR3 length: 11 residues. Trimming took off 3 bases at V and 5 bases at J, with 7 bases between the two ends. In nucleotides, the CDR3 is TGCAGCGTTGACCTAGGCGAGACCCAGTACTTC. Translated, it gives CSVDLGETQYF.

The CDR3 spells CASSMRRVGGNQPQHF. CDR3 bases: TGTGCCAGTAGTATGCGCAGGGTAGGAGGCAATCAGCCCCAGCATTTT. J is TRBJ1-5 and V is TRBV19; a weak D match, TRBD1 (5 bases). This CDR3 spans 16 amino acids. In germline, CDR1 is LNHDA, CDR2 SQIVND (reference sequence). V was cut by 3 bases and J by 2 bases, with 14 bases left in between.

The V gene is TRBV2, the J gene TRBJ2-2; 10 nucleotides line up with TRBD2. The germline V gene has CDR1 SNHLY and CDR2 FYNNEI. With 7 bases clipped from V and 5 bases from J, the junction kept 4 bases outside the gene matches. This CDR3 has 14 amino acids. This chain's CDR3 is CASTSGRRTGELFF. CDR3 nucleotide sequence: TGTGCCAGCACTAGCGGGAGACGAACCGGGGAGCTGTTTTTT.

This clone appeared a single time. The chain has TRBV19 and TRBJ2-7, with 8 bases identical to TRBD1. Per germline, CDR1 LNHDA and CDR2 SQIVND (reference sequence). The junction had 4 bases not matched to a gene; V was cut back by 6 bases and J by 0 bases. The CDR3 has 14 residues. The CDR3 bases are TGTGCCAGTAGATCCGGGACAGGCTCCTACGAGCAGTACTTC. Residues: CASRSGTGSYEQYF. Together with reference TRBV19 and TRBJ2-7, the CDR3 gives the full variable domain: DGGITQSPKYLFRKEGQNVTLSCEQNLNHDAMYWYRQDPGQGLRLIYYSQIVNDFQKGDIAEGYSVSREKKESFPLTVTSAQKNPTAFYLCASRSGTGSYEQYFGPGTRLTVT.

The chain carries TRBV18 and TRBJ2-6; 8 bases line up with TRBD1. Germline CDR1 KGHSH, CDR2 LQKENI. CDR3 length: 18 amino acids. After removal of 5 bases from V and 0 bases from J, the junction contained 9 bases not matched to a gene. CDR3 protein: CASSANRGLGSGANVLTF. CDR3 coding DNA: TGTGCCAGCTCAGCCAACAGGGGGTTGGGCTCTGGGGCCAACGTCCTGACTTTC.

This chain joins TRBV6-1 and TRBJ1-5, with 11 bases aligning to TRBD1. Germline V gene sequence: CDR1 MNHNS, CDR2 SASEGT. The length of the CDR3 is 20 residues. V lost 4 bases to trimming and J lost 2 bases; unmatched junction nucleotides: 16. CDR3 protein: CASSGYRVGQGAWGNQPQHF. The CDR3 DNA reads TGTGCCAGCAGTGGATACCGGGTCGGACAGGGGGCCTGGGGCAATCAGCCCCAGCATTTT.

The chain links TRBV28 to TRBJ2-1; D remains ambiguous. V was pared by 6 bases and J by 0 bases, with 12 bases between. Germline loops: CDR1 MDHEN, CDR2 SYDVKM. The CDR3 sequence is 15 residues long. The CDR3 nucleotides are TGTGCCAGCAGGCCCTTCTTGAGCTCCTACAATGAGCAGTTCTTC. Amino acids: CASRPFLSSYNEQFF.

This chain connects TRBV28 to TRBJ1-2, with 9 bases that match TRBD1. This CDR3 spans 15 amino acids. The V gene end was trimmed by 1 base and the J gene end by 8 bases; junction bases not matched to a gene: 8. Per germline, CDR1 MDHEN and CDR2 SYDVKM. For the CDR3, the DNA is TGTGCCAGCAGTTTATCTGGGACAGGGACACGGGGCTACACCTTC. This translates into CASSLSGTGTRGYTF.

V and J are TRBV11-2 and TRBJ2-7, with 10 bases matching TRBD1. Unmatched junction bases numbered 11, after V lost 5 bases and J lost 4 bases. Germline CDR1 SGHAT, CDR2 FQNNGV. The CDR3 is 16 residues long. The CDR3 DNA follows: TGTGCCAGCAGCCGGAGACCGGGACAGGGGTTTTACGAGCAGTACTTC. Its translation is CASSRRPGQGFYEQYF. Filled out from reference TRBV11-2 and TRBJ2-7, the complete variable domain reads EAGVAQSPRYKIIEKRQSVAFWCNPISGHATLYWYQQILGQGPKLLIQFQNNGVVDDSQLPKDRFSAERLKGVDSTLKIQPAKLEDSAVYLCASSRRPGQGFYEQYFGPGTRLTVT.

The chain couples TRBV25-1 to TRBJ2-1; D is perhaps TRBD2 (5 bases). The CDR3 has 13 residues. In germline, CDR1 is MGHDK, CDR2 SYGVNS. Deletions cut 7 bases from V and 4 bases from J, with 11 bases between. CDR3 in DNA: TGTGCCAGCACCCGGCCGGGGTACAATGAGCAGTTCTTC. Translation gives CASTRPGYNEQFF. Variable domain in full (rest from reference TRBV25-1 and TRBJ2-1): EADIYQTPRYLVIGTGKKITLECSQTMGHDKMYWYQQDPGMELHLIHYSYGVNSTEKGDLSSESTVSRIRTEHFPLTLESARPSHTSQYLCASTRPGYNEQFFGPGTRLTVL.

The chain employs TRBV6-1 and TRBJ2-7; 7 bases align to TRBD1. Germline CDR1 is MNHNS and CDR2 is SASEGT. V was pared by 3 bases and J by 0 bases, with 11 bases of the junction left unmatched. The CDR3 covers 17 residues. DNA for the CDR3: TGTGCCAGCAGTGATATTAGTCAGACAGGGAGCTCCTACGAGCAGTACTTC. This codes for CASSDISQTGSSYEQYF.